These T cell receptor beta chains were read from a single sample in a study of post-analysis software for immune sequencing data. TCRdb called the PCR reads again in MiXCR, with one record for every CDR3 protein. The profile covers some 700,000 distinct CDR3 sequences, with approximately 60% appearing a single time and roughly 10% taken by the ten largest. Sequencing was carried out using blood. These receptors were taken from a girl aged 2 to 10 with multiple sclerosis. Both conserved end residues are part of each CDR3. D genes are given only for firm matches. The size field is filled for only some rows; it gives once, few, many or a size class.

j_call	clone_size	v_call	d_call	cdr3_length	cdr3_aa	cdr3_nt
TRBJ2-5	.	TRBV29-1	TRBD1	15	CSVDGTGKRQETQYF	TGCAGCGTTGACGGGACAGGGAAGAGGCAAGAGACCCAGTACTTC
TRBJ1-2	.	TRBV6-6	TRBD1	16	CASSYQSGTGPYGYTF	TGTGCCAGCAGTTACCAATCCGGGACAGGTCCGTATGGCTACACCTTC
TRBJ2-3	.	TRBV12-3/TRBV12-4	.	14	CASSPRPGADTQYF	TGTGCCAGCAGTCCTCGACCGGGGGCAGATACGCAGTATTTT
TRBJ2-5	few	TRBV12-3/TRBV12-4	.	14	CASSLGTGRETQYF	TGTGCCAGCAGCTTAGGAACAGGGAGGGAGACCCAGTACTTC
TRBJ2-5	few	TRBV5-1	.	14	CASSSGPSQETQYF	TGCGCCAGCAGCTCAGGACCGTCCCAAGAGACCCAGTACTTC
TRBJ2-2	.	TRBV5-1	TRBD1	15	CASSDRQGVTGELFF	TGCGCCAGCAGCGATCGACAGGGGGTTACCGGGGAGCTGTTTTTT
TRBJ1-1	.	TRBV13	.	13	CASTVGLGTEAFF	TGTGCCAGCACCGTCGGGTTGGGCACTGAAGCTTTCTTT
TRBJ2-7	once	TRBV15	TRBD2	15	CATSRDPGGTYEQYF	TGTGCCACCAGCAGAGATCCGGGGGGGACCTACGAGCAGTACTTC
TRBJ1-1	.	TRBV27	.	16	CVSSPSVGEKNTEAFF	TGTGTCAGCAGCCCATCAGTGGGGGAAAAGAACACTGAAGCTTTCTTT
TRBJ2-3	.	TRBV29-1	.	10	CSVEGDTQYF	TGCAGCGTCGAGGGAGATACGCAGTATTTT
TRBJ1-1	.	TRBV25-1	.	13	CASAGDGNTEAFF	TGTGCCAGCGCCGGGGACGGGAACACTGAAGCTTTCTTT
TRBJ2-3	.	TRBV7-9	TRBD2	15	CASSFIAGGSDTQYF	TGTGCCAGCAGCTTTATAGCGGGGGGGTCAGATACGCAGTATTTT
TRBJ2-1	.	TRBV5-1	TRBD2	18	CASSFGTSGSQPLNEQFF	TGCGCCAGCAGCTTCGGGACTAGCGGATCACAGCCCCTCAATGAGCAGTTCTTC
TRBJ2-1	.	TRBV28	TRBD2	17	CASSLLAGGAPYNEQFF	TGTGCCAGCAGTTTACTAGCGGGGGGGGCCCCCTATAATGAGCAGTTCTTC
TRBJ1-2	.	TRBV4-3	.	14	CASSQGFAGYGYTF	TGCGCCAGCAGCCAAGGGTTCGCCGGCTATGGCTACACCTTC
TRBJ1-4	.	TRBV7-9	.	15	CASSPPGPLMRKLFF	TGTGCCAGCAGCCCCCCAGGACCCCTCATGAGGAAACTGTTTTTT
TRBJ2-7	.	TRBV5-6	TRBD2	16	CASSHRLAGMSNEQYF	TGTGCCAGCAGCCACCGACTAGCGGGTATGAGCAACGAGCAGTACTTC
TRBJ2-1	.	TRBV4-2	TRBD2	20	CASSHLNPGLAGVSYNEQFF	TGTGCCAGCAGCCATCTTAATCCGGGACTAGCGGGGGTCTCCTACAATGAGCAGTTCTTC
TRBJ1-1	.	TRBV10-2	.	14	CASSDVAGTPEAFF	TGCGCCAGCAGTGACGTAGCGGGGACCCCTGAAGCTTTCTTT
TRBJ2-1	.	TRBV3-1	TRBD2	15	CASRHEEGGPNEQFF	TGTGCCAGCAGGCATGAGGAGGGAGGGCCGAATGAGCAGTTCTTC
TRBJ2-1	.	TRBV5-1	.	15	CASSALDLTYNEQFF	TGCGCCAGCAGCGCCTTGGACTTGACCTACAATGAGCAGTTCTTC
TRBJ2-3	.	TRBV20-1	.	16	CSARDPPSPIGDTQYF	TGCAGTGCTAGAGATCCGCCTAGCCCAATTGGGGATACGCAGTATTTT
TRBJ2-1	once	TRBV6-1	TRBD1	14	CASGWGTGGSEQFF	TGTGCCAGCGGCTGGGGGACAGGGGGCAGTGAGCAGTTCTTC
TRBJ2-5	many	TRBV9	TRBD2	14	CASSGGLAVETQYF	TGTGCCAGCAGCGGCGGACTAGCGGTTGAGACCCAGTACTTC
TRBJ1-1	.	TRBV6-4	TRBD1	16	CASSLQGEPMNTEAFF	TGTGCCAGCAGTTTACAGGGGGAGCCCATGAACACTGAAGCTTTCTTT
TRBJ2-5	.	TRBV20-1	.	14	CSASAHTGQETQYF	TGCAGTGCTAGTGCCCACACGGGCCAAGAGACCCAGTACTTC
TRBJ1-1	.	TRBV6-6	TRBD1	15	CASSRQGVGNTEAFF	TGTGCCAGCAGTCGACAGGGAGTCGGGAACACTGAAGCTTTCTTT
TRBJ2-4	few	TRBV10-2	.	14	CASSESLTPNIQYF	TGCGCCAGCAGTGAGAGTCTTACCCCCAACATTCAGTACTTC